This entry concerns a single T cell receptor (beta chain). Its antigen remains unknown. Selected positively for CCR7 and CD45RO-negative, naive CD8 cells excluded terminally differentiated effector memory CD45RA+ cells. Donors were Caucasian adults residing in Nashville, Tennessee, USA. This sample stems from a study of shared clonotypes between healthy human individuals. The overall study: Participating donors consisted of a couple of women and a few men aged 18 to 49. The study's findings and limits: Clonotype sharing among donors was thought likely to change with sequencing depth.

Sequencing used immunoSEQ multiplex PCR; TCRdb keeps in-frame clones, though not all of them. Seen here are over 750,000 clones, roughly 96% observed once, and the top ten hold less than 0.25%. The sequence was collected from a man younger than 40 in good health. The sample taken for sequencing was naive CD8+ T cells sorted from blood.

CDR3 DNA sequence: TGTGCCCGGGGAGACAGCTCCTCCTACGAGCAGTACTTC. Protein product: CARGDSSSYEQYF. The rearrangement links TRBV30 to TRBJ2-7, with D tentatively TRBD1 or TRBD2 (5 bases each). V lost 8 bases, J lost 0 bases, and 14 bases lay in between. Germline values: CDR1 GTSNPN, CDR2 SVGIG (reference sequence). This CDR3 is built from 13 residues.